A single TCR beta chain is shown here with its context. Its cognate antigen is unknown. The sample originates from a study of beta chain features in type 1 diabetes. At the level of the study: All samples together contributed almost 110,000,000 sorted cells for examination. Study conclusions and caveats: Within patients, naive, central memory and Treg TCRB repertoires seemed more similar than within healthy donors.

Expressed TCRB transcripts got sequenced, as all isolated RNA was reverse transcribed. Deep immunoSEQ sequencing covered naive, central memory and regulatory T cell samples. The method was immunoSEQ multiplex PCR; TCRdb's version includes in-frame clones alone and lacks a portion of them. The sample contains under 300,000 clones, about 25% of which appear only once. V shed 3 bases and J 3 bases; nucleotides not matched to a gene: 4. This CDR3 is built from 14 residues. Germline-derived CDR1 and CDR2 are SGHDT and YYEEEE. The V and J genes are TRBV5-6 and TRBJ1-2; 8 bases line up with TRBD1. The specimen sequenced was central memory CD4+ T cells from blood. The TCR was taken from a man aged 25 to 40 in good health. CDR3 DNA sequence: TGTGCCAGCAGCTCCCCGACAGGGGACTATGGCTACACCTTC. It encodes CASSSPTGDYGYTF.